Below, 19 T cell receptor beta chains from the same sample are listed, as sequenced in a study of T-cell reconstitution after alpha-beta-depleted transplantation in children. Unique molecular identifiers were incorporated into the prepared TCRbeta library. TCRdb redid the calling of the PCR reads with MiXCR, one entry per CDR3 protein. Here the sample spans 400,000 to 500,000 distinct CDR3 sequences, roughly a tenth being singletons. Here the sequenced sample was PBMCs from the stem cell graft donor, taken from the stem cell graft. The receptors come from a human donor who donated a stem cell graft to a child with acute myeloid leukemia.

In this sample, this clonotype turned up many times. The V and J genes are TRBV5-1 and TRBJ2-1, with D unclear. The V and J ends lost 6 bases and 7 bases respectively, with 20 bases between them. This CDR3 has 15 residues. Looked up from germline, CDR1 is SGHRS and CDR2 is YFSETQ. The CDR3 bases are TGCGCCAGCATGTCAGGAAGCACCACTCCTAATGAGCAGTTCTTC. The encoded protein is CASMSGSTTPNEQFF.

The J gene is TRBJ1-2, the V gene TRBV20-1; D gene uncertain. Germline V gene data show CDR1 as DFQATT and CDR2 as SNEGSKA (reference sequence). Between the trimmed V and J ends, which lost 6 bases and 2 bases, there was a span of 13 bases. CDR3 length equals 13 residues. CDR3 DNA: TGCAGTGCCCAACTCCGGGGAAACTATGGCTACACCTTC. Its protein is CSAQLRGNYGYTF.

The chain links TRBV10-3 to TRBJ1-6, with D uncertain. The germline gives CDR1 ENHRY, CDR2 SYGVKD. The germline V and J ends were trimmed by 2 bases and 9 bases, with 8 bases remaining between them. The CDR3 length is 13 residues. CDR3 sequence (DNA): TGTGCCATCAGTGAGGAGGGCAGTTCACCCCTCCACTTT. Protein: CAISEEGSSPLHF.

The chain employs TRBV6-5 and TRBJ2-1, with 8 nucleotides matching TRBD2. CDR1 MNHEY and CDR2 SVGAGI come from the germline V gene. The trim removed 2 bases at V and 3 bases at J, leaving 3 bases unmatched. The CDR3 has 15 residues. The CDR3 here is CASSYLAGRYNEQFF. CDR3 in DNA: TGTGCCAGCAGTTACCTAGCGGGTCGCTACAATGAGCAGTTCTTC.

This chain joins TRBV12-3 or TRBV12-4 and TRBJ1-3; D unclear. The V end was cut by 7 bases, the J end by 0 bases, with 13 bases between. This CDR3 comprises 15 residues. The CDR3 DNA sequence: TGTGCCAGCACCCCCGAACTGTACTCTGGAAACACCATATATTTT. Translated, it gives CASTPELYSGNTIYF.

The chain has TRBV6-2 or TRBV6-3 and TRBJ1-2; D unresolved. The CDR3 loop spans 11 amino acids. Germline loops: CDR1 MNHEY, CDR2 SVGEGT. V was cut by 1 base and J by 7 bases, with 4 bases left in between. This CDR3 reads CASSYFFGYTF. In DNA, the CDR3 is TGTGCCAGCAGTTACTTCTTTGGCTACACCTTC.

This clonotype has just a few counts. This rearrangement joins TRBV7-2 to TRBJ2-1, with 10 bases aligning to TRBD2. CDR1 is SGHTA and CDR2 is FQGNSA in the germline V gene. The trim removed 6 bases at V and 7 bases at J, leaving 3 bases unmatched. This CDR3 spans 13 amino acids. CDR3 bases: TGTGCCAGCAGACAGGGACTAGCGAATGAGCAGTTCTTC. Translated, it gives CASRQGLANEQFF.

Ten or more counts support this clonotype. The chain's CDR3 is CASSEARNTIYF. The CDR3 nucleotides are TGTGCCAGCAGTGAAGCCAGAAACACCATATATTTT. The chain links TRBV2 to TRBJ1-3, with unresolved D. Trimming removed 0 bases from V and 5 bases from J, with 2 bases in between. CDR3 size: 12 residues. Germline loops: CDR1 SNHLY, CDR2 FYNNEI.

V usage is TRBV6-2 or TRBV6-3 and J usage is TRBJ2-2, with D perhaps TRBD1 (5 bases). V gave up 8 bases and J gave up 4 bases, with 17 bases separating them. Germline CDR1 is MNHEY and CDR2 is SVGEGT. The CDR3 loop spans 15 amino acids. Here the CDR3 DNA reads TGTGCCAGCGGAGTCCAGGGTGGGGCCACCGGGGAGCTGTTTTTT. Residues: CASGVQGGATGELFF.

DNA for the CDR3: TGCGCCAGCAGGACCGACTTCGTGGGGGAGCAGTACTTC. This encodes CASRTDFVGEQYF. The chain couples TRBV5-1 to TRBJ2-7; D uncertain. The CDR3 consists of 13 residues. Germline V gives CDR1 SGHRS, CDR2 YFSETQ. V lost 5 bases and J 7 bases, leaving 16 bases between the germline ends.

This chain connects TRBV12-3 or TRBV12-4 to TRBJ1-2, with D possibly TRBD1 on 6 matching bases. This CDR3 contains 13 residues. Between the trimmed V and J ends, which lost 7 bases and 5 bases, there was a span of 14 bases. The CDR3 loop reads CASNRGGGYGYTF. The CDR3 DNA is TGTGCCAGCAACCGTGGGGGCGGATATGGCTACACCTTC.

In nucleotides, the CDR3 is TGTGCCAGCAGCTCCGGGGCAGATACGCAGTATTTT. Translated: CASSSGADTQYF. The chain joins TRBV5-6 to TRBJ2-3, with D possibly matching TRBD2 (5 bases). This CDR3 contains 12 residues. Trimming removed 3 bases from V and 4 bases from J, with 6 bases in between. Per germline, CDR1 SGHDT and CDR2 YYEEEE.

The gene calls are TRBV5-1 and TRBJ2-5; 9 bases line up with TRBD2. Germline V gene data show CDR1 as SGHRS and CDR2 as YFSETQ. The CDR3 length is 16 residues. The trim removed 0 bases at V and 5 bases at J, leaving 8 bases unmatched. CDR3 protein: CASSLAGLAGIETQYF. The CDR3 DNA is TGCGCCAGCAGCTTGGCCGGGCTAGCGGGGATCGAGACCCAGTACTTC.

V gene TRBV20-1 combines with J gene TRBJ1-2; 7 bases fit TRBD1. The CDR3 has 11 residues. Germline V gene sequence: CDR1 DFQATT, CDR2 SNEGSKA (reference sequence). V trimming: 6 bases; J trimming: 8 bases; junction bases outside the gene matches: 6. The CDR3 nucleotides are TGCAGTGCAGACAGGGCTGGCGGCTACACCTTC. Protein product: CSADRAGGYTF.

This clonotype has a handful of counts. This sequence joins TRBV19 and TRBJ2-3; D might be TRBD2 (5 bases). The CDR3 runs to 13 residues. V lost 1 base and J 6 bases, leaving 8 bases between the germline ends. Per the germline V gene, CDR1 is LNHDA and CDR2 is SQIVND (reference sequence). CDR3 loop: CASSIAGLDTQYF. The CDR3 region has the DNA TGTGCCAGTAGTATAGCGGGGTTGGATACGCAGTATTTT.

The chain recombines TRBV7-2 with TRBJ2-3; D ambiguous. The CDR3 is made up of 12 amino acids. V was cut by 0 bases and J by 8 bases, with 6 bases left in between. Germline assignment: CDR1 SGHTA and CDR2 FQGNSA. The DNA of the CDR3 is TGTGCCAGCAGCTTAGCGGGTATTACGCAGTATTTT. It encodes CASSLAGITQYF.

This chain connects TRBV24-1 to TRBJ2-3; D call uncertain. Looked up from germline, CDR1 is KGHDR and CDR2 is SFDVKD. Trimming removed 8 bases at V and 5 bases at J, with 7 bases between. The CDR3 totals 11 residues. The DNA of the CDR3 is TGTGCCACCATGCTGGGAGATACGCAGTATTTT. Amino acid sequence: CATMLGDTQYF.

The V gene is TRBV28, the J gene TRBJ2-2; D gene unclear. The V end was cut by 8 bases, the J end by 4 bases, with 8 bases between. The germline CDR1 and CDR2 sequences are MDHEN and SYDVKM. This CDR3 spans 12 amino acids. This CDR3 is CASPGSTGELFF. The DNA for the CDR3 is TGTGCCAGCCCTGGCAGCACCGGGGAGCTGTTTTTT.

The rearrangement links TRBV15 to TRBJ1-4; the D is unclear. This CDR3 comprises 15 residues. Germline CDR1 is LNHNV and CDR2 is YYDKDF (reference sequence). Trimming pared 1 base from V and 4 bases from J, leaving 10 bases between. The CDR3 sequence is CATSRVRARNEKLFF. The CDR3 DNA is TGTGCCACCAGCAGAGTCCGGGCCCGTAATGAAAAACTGTTTTTT.